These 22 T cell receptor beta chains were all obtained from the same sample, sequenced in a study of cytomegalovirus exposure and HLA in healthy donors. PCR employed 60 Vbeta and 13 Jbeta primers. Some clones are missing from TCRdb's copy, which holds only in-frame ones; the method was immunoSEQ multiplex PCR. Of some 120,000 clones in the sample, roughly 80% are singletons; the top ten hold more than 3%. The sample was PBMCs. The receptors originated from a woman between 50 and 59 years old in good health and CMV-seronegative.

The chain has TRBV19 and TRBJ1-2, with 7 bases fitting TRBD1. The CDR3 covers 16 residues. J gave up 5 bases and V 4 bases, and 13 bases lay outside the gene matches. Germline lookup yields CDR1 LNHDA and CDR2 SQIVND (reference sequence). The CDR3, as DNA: TGTGCCAGTAGTAAGGCCACAGGAGAGGGGGCGTATGGCTACACCTTC. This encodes CASSKATGEGAYGYTF.

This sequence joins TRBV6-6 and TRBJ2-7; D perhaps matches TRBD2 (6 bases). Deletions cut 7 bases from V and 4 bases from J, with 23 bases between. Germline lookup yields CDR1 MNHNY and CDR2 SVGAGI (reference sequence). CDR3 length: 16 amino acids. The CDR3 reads CASIGGLRTHIYEQYF. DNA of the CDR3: TGTGCCAGCATCGGGGGACTCCGTACCCATATATACGAGCAGTACTTC.

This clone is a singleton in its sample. CDR3 in amino acids: CASSFGRSSYNEQFF. The CDR3 nucleotides read TGTGCCAGCAGTTTCGGTAGAAGCTCCTACAATGAGCAGTTCTTC. J is TRBJ2-1 and V is TRBV7-9; D unclear. Looked up from germline, CDR1 is SEHNR and CDR2 is FQNEAQ (reference sequence). The V and J ends lost 6 bases and 0 bases respectively, with 12 bases between them. The CDR3 covers 15 residues.

The CDR3 DNA sequence: TGTGCCAGCAGTCTGGGGTGGGGGCAAGGAAATTCACCCCTCCACTTT. The encoded protein is CASSLGWGQGNSPLHF. The genes are TRBV28 and TRBJ1-6, with TRBD1 as a possible D gene (6 bases). The CDR3 covers 16 residues. Germline CDR1 and CDR2: MDHEN and SYDVKM. The V and J ends lost 5 bases and 7 bases respectively, with 18 bases between them.

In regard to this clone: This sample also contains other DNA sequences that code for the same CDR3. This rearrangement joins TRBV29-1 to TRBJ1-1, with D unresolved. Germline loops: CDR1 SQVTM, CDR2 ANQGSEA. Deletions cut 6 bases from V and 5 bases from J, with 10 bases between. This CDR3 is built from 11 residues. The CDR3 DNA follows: TGCAGCGTCGGAGGGAGGACTGAAGCTTTCTTT. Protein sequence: CSVGGRTEAFF.

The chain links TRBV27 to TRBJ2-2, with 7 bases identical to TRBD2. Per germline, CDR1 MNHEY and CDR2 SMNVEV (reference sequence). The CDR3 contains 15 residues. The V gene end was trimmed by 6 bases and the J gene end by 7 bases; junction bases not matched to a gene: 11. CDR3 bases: TGTGCCAGCAGAGAAGGGGTGGGAGGGCACGGGGAGCTGTTTTTT. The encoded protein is CASREGVGGHGELFF.

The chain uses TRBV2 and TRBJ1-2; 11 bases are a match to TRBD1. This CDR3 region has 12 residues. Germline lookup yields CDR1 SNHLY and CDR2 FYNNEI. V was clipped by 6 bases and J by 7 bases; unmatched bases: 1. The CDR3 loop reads CASRGTGGGYTF. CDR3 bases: TGTGCCAGCAGAGGGACAGGGGGTGGCTACACCTTC.

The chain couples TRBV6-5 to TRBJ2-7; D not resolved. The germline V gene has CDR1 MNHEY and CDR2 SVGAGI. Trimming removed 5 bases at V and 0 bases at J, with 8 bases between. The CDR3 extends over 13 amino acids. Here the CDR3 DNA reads TGTGCCAGCAGTACAGAGAGCTCCTACGAGCAGTACTTC. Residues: CASSTESSYEQYF.

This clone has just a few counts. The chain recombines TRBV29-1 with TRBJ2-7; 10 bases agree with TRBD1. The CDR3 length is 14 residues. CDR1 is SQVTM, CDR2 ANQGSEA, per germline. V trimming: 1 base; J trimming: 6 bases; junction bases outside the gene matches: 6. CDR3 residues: CSVEVWDRGTEQYF. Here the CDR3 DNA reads TGCAGCGTTGAAGTGTGGGACAGGGGAACCGAGCAGTACTTC.

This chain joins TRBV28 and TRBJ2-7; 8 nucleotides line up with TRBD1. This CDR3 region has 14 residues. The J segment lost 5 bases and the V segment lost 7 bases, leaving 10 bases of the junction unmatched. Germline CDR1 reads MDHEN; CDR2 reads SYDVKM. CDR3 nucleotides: TGTGCCAGCACCCAGGACAGGGAAAGGGACGAGCAGTACTTC. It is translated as CASTQDRERDEQYF.

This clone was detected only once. The CDR3: CASSLGRQSSYNEQFF. The CDR3 DNA follows: TGTGCCAGCAGCCTGGGGCGACAGTCATCCTACAATGAGCAGTTCTTC. The rearrangement uses TRBV28 and TRBJ2-1, with D possibly TRBD1 on 5 matching bases. Trimming shortened V by 6 bases and J by 1 base, and 16 bases separated the two germline ends. This CDR3 contains 16 residues. CDR1 and CDR2 from the germline V gene are MDHEN and SYDVKM.

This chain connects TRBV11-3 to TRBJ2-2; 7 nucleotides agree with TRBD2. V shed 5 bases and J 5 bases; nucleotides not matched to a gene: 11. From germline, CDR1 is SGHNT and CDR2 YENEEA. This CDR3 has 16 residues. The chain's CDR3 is CASSAWGEGRTGELFF. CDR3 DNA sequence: TGTGCCAGCAGCGCCTGGGGGGAGGGACGAACCGGGGAGCTGTTTTTT. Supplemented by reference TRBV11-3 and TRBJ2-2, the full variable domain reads EAGVVQSPRYKIIEKKQPVAFWCNPISGHNTLYWYLQNLGQGPELLIRYENEEAVDDSQLPKDRFSAERLKGVDSTLKIQPAELGDSAVYLCASSAWGEGRTGELFFGEGSRLTVL.

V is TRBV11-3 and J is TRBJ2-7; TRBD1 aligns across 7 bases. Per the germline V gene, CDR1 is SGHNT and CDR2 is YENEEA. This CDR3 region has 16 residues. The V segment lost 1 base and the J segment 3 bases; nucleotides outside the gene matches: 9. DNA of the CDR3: TGTGCCAGCAGCTTAGTTTCAGGGGGATCAGACTACGAGCAGTACTTC. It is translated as CASSLVSGGSDYEQYF.

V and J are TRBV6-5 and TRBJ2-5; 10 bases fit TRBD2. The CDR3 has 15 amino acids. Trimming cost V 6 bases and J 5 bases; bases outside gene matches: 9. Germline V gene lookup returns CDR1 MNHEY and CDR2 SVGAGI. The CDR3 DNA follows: TGTGCCAGCAGCCCCTCTAGCGGGAGTAGGGAGACCCAGTACTTC. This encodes CASSPSSGSRETQYF.

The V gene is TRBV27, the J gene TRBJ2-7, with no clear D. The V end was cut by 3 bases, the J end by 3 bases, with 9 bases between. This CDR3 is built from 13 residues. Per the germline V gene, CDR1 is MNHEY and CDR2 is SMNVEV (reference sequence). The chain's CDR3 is CASSFNRYYEQYF. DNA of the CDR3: TGTGCCAGCAGTTTTAACAGATACTACGAGCAGTACTTC.

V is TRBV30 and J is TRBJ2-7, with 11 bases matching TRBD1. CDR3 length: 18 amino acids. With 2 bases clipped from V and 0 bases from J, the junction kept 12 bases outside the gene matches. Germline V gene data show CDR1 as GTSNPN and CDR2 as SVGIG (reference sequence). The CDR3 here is CAWSTFYPGTGGSYEQYF. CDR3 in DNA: TGTGCCTGGAGTACCTTCTACCCCGGGACAGGGGGCTCCTACGAGCAGTACTTC.

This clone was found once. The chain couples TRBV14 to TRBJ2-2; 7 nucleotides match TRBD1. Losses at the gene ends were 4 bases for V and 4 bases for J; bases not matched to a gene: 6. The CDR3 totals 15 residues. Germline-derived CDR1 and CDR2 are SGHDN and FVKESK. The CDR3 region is CASSPDRVATGELFF. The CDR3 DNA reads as TGTGCCAGCAGCCCAGACAGGGTTGCCACCGGGGAGCTGTTTTTT. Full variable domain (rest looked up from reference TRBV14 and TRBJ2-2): EAGVTQFPSHSVIEKGQTVTLRCDPISGHDNLYWYRRVMGKEIKFLLHFVKESKQDESGMPNNRFLAERTGGTYSTLKVQPAELEDSGVYFCASSPDRVATGELFFGEGSRLTVL.

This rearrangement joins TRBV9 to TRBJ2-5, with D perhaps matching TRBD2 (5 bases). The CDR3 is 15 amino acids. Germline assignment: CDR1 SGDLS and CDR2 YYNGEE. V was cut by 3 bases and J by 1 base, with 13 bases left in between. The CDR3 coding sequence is TGTGCCAGCAGCGCAGGAGGTGGATTCCAAGAGACCCAGTACTTC. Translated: CASSAGGGFQETQYF.

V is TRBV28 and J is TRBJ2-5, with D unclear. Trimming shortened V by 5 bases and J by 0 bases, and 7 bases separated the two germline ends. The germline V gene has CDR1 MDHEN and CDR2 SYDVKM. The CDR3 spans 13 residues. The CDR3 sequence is CASSVEYQETQYF. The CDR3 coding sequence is TGTGCCAGCAGTGTGGAGTACCAAGAGACCCAGTACTTC.

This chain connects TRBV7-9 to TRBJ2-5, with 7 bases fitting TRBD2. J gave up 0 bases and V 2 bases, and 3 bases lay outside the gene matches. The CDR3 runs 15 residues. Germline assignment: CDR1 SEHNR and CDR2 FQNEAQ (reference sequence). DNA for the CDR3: TGTGCCAGCAGCTTACCGAGCGGGAACCAAGAGACCCAGTACTTC. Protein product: CASSLPSGNQETQYF.

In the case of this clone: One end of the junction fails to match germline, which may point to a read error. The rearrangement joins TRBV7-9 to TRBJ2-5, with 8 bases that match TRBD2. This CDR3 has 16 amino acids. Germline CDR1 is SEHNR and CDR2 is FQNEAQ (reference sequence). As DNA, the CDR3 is TGTTCCAGCAGCTTAAGGAGCGGGAGTAGCTGGGAGACCCAGTACTTC. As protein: CSSSLRSGSSWETQYF.

This chain's CDR3 is CASSTSGLYYNEQFF. The CDR3 nucleotides are TGTGCCAGCAGTACCTCGGGACTATATTACAATGAGCAGTTCTTC. The chain is built from TRBV6-5 and TRBJ2-1; 7 bases map to TRBD2. With 5 bases clipped from V and 4 bases from J, the junction kept 8 bases outside the gene matches. The CDR3 has 15 amino acids. CDR1 and CDR2 (germline): MNHEY, SVGAGI.